These 21 T cell receptor beta chains were sequenced from one sample in a study of blood T cell repertoires in COVID-19. Produced via immunoSEQ multiplex PCR; TCRdb's table is partial and in-frame only. The table lists more than 150,000 clones, about four fifths of them singletons. The material sequenced was peripheral blood. The receptors come from a woman aged 80 or over with COVID-19, enrolled during active disease.

The V and J genes are TRBV28 and TRBJ2-3; 8 bases line up with TRBD2. CDR1 and CDR2 from the germline V gene are MDHEN and SYDVKM. The CDR3 is made up of 16 amino acids. Trimming cost V 6 bases and J 3 bases; bases outside gene matches: 11. CDR3 in amino acids: CASRSHVAGLTDTQYF. CDR3 sequence (DNA): TGTGCCAGCAGAAGCCACGTAGCGGGATTAACAGATACGCAGTATTTT.

The CDR3, as DNA: TGTGCCAGCAGCCGCTGGGCCAGCCCGAGCTCCTACGAGCAGTACTTC. Amino acids: CASSRWASPSSYEQYF. The chain links TRBV21-1 to TRBJ2-7; the DNA was not compared with TRBD1, the D call given in the table. TRBV21-1 is listed as a pseudogene. The CDR3 is 16 residues long.

The chain joins TRBV9 to TRBJ1-5; 10 bases agree with TRBD1. CDR1 is SGDLS, CDR2 YYNGEE, per germline. Unmatched junction bases numbered 11, after V lost 4 bases and J lost 7 bases. The CDR3 sequence is 16 residues long. CDR3 in DNA: TGTGCCAGCAGCTTCGACCCCGGGACAGGGGTCCAGCCCCAGCATTTT. It encodes CASSFDPGTGVQPQHF.

This rearrangement joins TRBV30 to TRBJ2-7; 7 bases fit TRBD1. The length of the CDR3 is 14 residues. The trim removed 4 bases at V and 4 bases at J, leaving 10 bases unmatched. Germline lookup yields CDR1 GTSNPN and CDR2 SVGIG (reference sequence). As DNA, the CDR3 is TGTGCCTGGACCCTACAGGGGATATGGTACGAGCAGTACTTC. It specifies CAWTLQGIWYEQYF.

The chain carries TRBV29-1 and TRBJ2-7; 11 nucleotides line up with TRBD2. The CDR3 is made up of 11 amino acids. CDR1 and CDR2 (germline): SQVTM, ANQGSEA. Written as DNA, the CDR3 is TGCGGAATAGCGGGAGGGGACGAGCAGTACTTC. It yields the protein CGIAGGDEQYF.

This sequence joins TRBV5-1 and TRBJ1-4; possible D gene TRBD1, 6 bases. The CDR3 has 15 residues. With 0 bases removed from V and 2 bases from J, the gap between germline ends came to 8 bases. Germline CDR1 reads SGHRS; CDR2 reads YFSETQ. CDR3 coding DNA: TGCGCCAGCAGCTTGGAGCAGGGGACTAATGAAAAACTGTTTTTT. It yields the protein CASSLEQGTNEKLFF.

The rearrangement joins TRBV6-5 to TRBJ1-4; 11 positions agree with TRBD1. Germline V gives CDR1 MNHEY, CDR2 SVGAGI. This CDR3 has 15 amino acids. Trimming took 6 bases from V and 6 from J; bases not matched to a gene: 6. CDR3 loop: CASRGTGGLDEKLFF. The CDR3 DNA reads as TGTGCCAGCAGGGGGACAGGGGGTTTGGATGAAAAACTGTTTTTT.

The rearrangement links TRBV3-1 (or the pseudogene TRBV3-2) to TRBJ1-6, with D possibly TRBD1 on 5 matching bases. V was clipped by 1 base and J by 7 bases, with 11 bases between them. The germline V gene encodes CDR1 LGHDT and CDR2 YNNKEL (reference sequence). This CDR3 is 15 amino acids long. In nucleotides, the CDR3 is TGTGCCAGCAGCCAAGTCGGGCGGGGCAATTCACCCCTCCACTTT. As protein: CASSQVGRGNSPLHF.

This clone is a singleton in its sample. The chain joins TRBV5-6 to TRBJ1-3; D is unclear. Trimming took 0 bases from V and 1 from J, leaving 5 bases between them. The CDR3 consists of 14 residues. The germline V gene has CDR1 SGHDT and CDR2 YYEEEE. In DNA form, the CDR3 reads TGTGCCAGCAGCTTGGATCCGTCTGGAAACACCATATATTTT. It translates to CASSLDPSGNTIYF.

The chain is built from TRBV7-9 and TRBJ1-6; 8 nucleotides match TRBD1. The V segment lost 7 bases and the J segment 6 bases; nucleotides outside the gene matches: 11. Germline CDR1 is SEHNR and CDR2 is FQNEAQ (reference sequence). The CDR3 runs to 16 residues. The CDR3, as DNA: TGTGCCAGCACCCAGGGGGCGAGGAACAGTAATTCACCCCTCCACTTT. Amino acid sequence: CASTQGARNSNSPLHF.

The V gene is TRBV5-1, the J gene TRBJ2-5; 9 bases align to TRBD2. The CDR3 is 15 residues long. Germline loops: CDR1 SGHRS, CDR2 YFSETQ. V lost 3 bases to trimming and J lost 2 bases; unmatched junction nucleotides: 5. The CDR3 spells CASSSAGLAQETQYF. CDR3 nucleotide sequence: TGCGCCAGCAGCTCCGCGGGACTAGCACAAGAGACCCAGTACTTC.

The chain has TRBV12-3 or TRBV12-4 and TRBJ2-7; D gene unclear. The CDR3 sequence is 11 residues long. The V gene lost 0 bases and the J gene lost 6 bases, with 3 bases spanning the gap. The CDR3 is CASSLAAEQYF. CDR3 sequence (DNA): TGTGCCAGCAGTTTAGCGGCCGAGCAGTACTTC.

CDR3 amino acids: CASSSGGLQGDYGYTF. CDR3 nucleotide sequence: TGCGCCAGCAGTAGTGGGGGATTACAGGGAGACTATGGCTACACCTTC. V usage is TRBV5-1 and J usage is TRBJ1-2; D is perhaps TRBD1 (6 bases). CDR1 is SGHRS and CDR2 is YFSETQ in the germline V gene. V lost 5 bases, J lost 3 bases, and 20 bases lay in between. The CDR3 has 16 residues.

This clone was counted a single time. The chain carries TRBV6-5 and TRBJ2-7; possibly TRBD1 for D (5 bases). V was shortened by 7 bases and J by 0 bases, with 13 bases between the two germline ends. CDR1 and CDR2 (germline): MNHEY, SVGAGI. CDR3 length equals 14 residues. Here the CDR3 reads CASNQRGSSYEQYF. CDR3 bases: TGTGCCAGCAATCAAAGGGGCAGCTCCTACGAGCAGTACTTC.

This clone was detected only once. The rearrangement links TRBV13 to TRBJ2-7; 11 positions agree with TRBD2. The CDR3 contains 15 residues. The germline gives CDR1 PRHDT, CDR2 FYEKMQ (reference sequence). Germline trimming cut 0 bases from V and 4 bases from J; bases unmatched to any gene: 2. The CDR3 sequence: CASSLGLAGAYEQYF. DNA for the CDR3: TGTGCCAGCAGCTTAGGACTAGCGGGAGCGTACGAGCAGTACTTC.

The chain employs TRBV7-8 and TRBJ1-4; D is possibly TRBD1 (5 bases). The CDR3 spans 15 residues. V dropped 1 base and J dropped 8 bases, with 14 bases sitting between them. Per germline, CDR1 SGHVS and CDR2 FQNEAQ. CDR3 DNA: TGTGCCAGCAGCTTAGTCGGGGGGGTCGGCGAAAAACTGTTTTTT. Its protein product is CASSLVGGVGEKLFF.

The chain recombines TRBV19 with TRBJ1-5; no definite D call. The CDR3 spans 13 residues. V lost 3 bases and J lost 4, with 7 bases in between. Germline V lookup: CDR1 LNHDA, CDR2 SQIVND (reference sequence). The CDR3 here is CASSISQNQPQHF. CDR3 bases: TGTGCCAGTAGTATTTCCCAGAATCAGCCCCAGCATTTT.

The CDR3 DNA is TGTGCCAGCAGTTTACCCGGGCAGCCCCAGCATTTT. It translates to CASSLPGQPQHF. This rearrangement joins TRBV28 to TRBJ1-5; the D is unclear. The V end lost 2 bases, the J end lost 7 bases, and 6 bases lay between the germline ends. This CDR3 has 12 amino acids. The germline V gene has CDR1 MDHEN and CDR2 SYDVKM.

The chain employs TRBV7-2 and TRBJ2-2; 9 nucleotides line up with TRBD1. This CDR3 has 16 residues. From germline, CDR1 is SGHTA and CDR2 FQGNSA. Trimming took 4 bases from V and 3 from J; bases not matched to a gene: 6. The CDR3 is CASSSYRGLDTGELFF. In DNA form, the CDR3 reads TGTGCCAGCAGCTCCTACAGGGGGCTCGACACCGGGGAGCTGTTTTTT. The full variable domain, rest sourced from reference TRBV7-2 and TRBJ2-2, is GAGVSQSPSNKVTEKGKDVELRCDPISGHTALYWYRQSLGQGLEFLIYFQGNSAPDKSGLPSDRFSAERTGGSVSTLTIQRTQQEDSAVYLCASSSYRGLDTGELFFGEGSRLTVL.

This clone was detected once. The chain has TRBV2 and TRBJ2-3; 12 positions match TRBD2. The CDR3 spans 15 residues. Germline CDR1 SNHLY, CDR2 FYNNEI. V shed 7 bases and J 3 bases; nucleotides not matched to a gene: 5. Written as DNA, the CDR3 is TGTGCCAGCAACTCCGGACTAGCGGGAACAGATACGCAGTATTTT. It codes for CASNSGLAGTDTQYF.

The V call is TRBV7-2, the J call TRBJ1-2; D is possibly TRBD1 (5 bases). The V end was cut by 3 bases, the J end by 2 bases, with 10 bases between. This CDR3 is 14 amino acids long. The germline V gene has CDR1 SGHTA and CDR2 FQGNSA. CDR3 coding DNA: TGTGCCAGCAGCTTCCAGGGAGGAAACTATGGCTACACCTTC. This gives the protein CASSFQGGNYGYTF. The complete variable domain, with remaining parts taken from reference TRBV7-2 and TRBJ1-2, reads GAGVSQSPSNKVTEKGKDVELRCDPISGHTALYWYRQSLGQGLEFLIYFQGNSAPDKSGLPSDRFSAERTGGSVSTLTIQRTQQEDSAVYLCASSFQGGNYGYTFGSGTRLTVV.